This TCR beta chain emerged from a study of monozygotic twins with inflammatory bowel disease. TCRdb re-called the 5' RACE reads, yielding one record per CDR3 amino acid sequence without DNA. Here the sample table reports 400,000 to 500,000 distinct CDR3 sequences. The study, taken as a whole, reports: Possibly reflecting limited power, no difference in repertoire similarity was found between concordant and discordant twins. Using the inverse Simpson index, IBD patients had lower TCRbeta diversity than healthy co-twins.

The CDR3 is 15 residues long. Skipping T cell sorting, the study isolated total RNA directly from whole blood. Note on this clonotype: Its antigen is unidentified.

This clonotype was sampled from a human donor with ulcerative colitis or Crohn's disease, or a healthy co-twin of an affected twin (not recorded which). The chain recombines TRBV12-3 or TRBV12-4 with TRBJ2-7; TCRdb names TRBD2, which stays unverified in the absence of DNA. The sequenced material came from blood. CDR3 in amino acids: CASSFGTSIHYEQYF.